Given below is one T cell receptor (beta chain) in context. What it recognizes is unknown. PCR was performed using 60 Vbeta and 13 Jbeta primers. Profiled with immunoSEQ multiplex PCR; TCRdb holds only in-frame clones, not every one. Seen here are 30,000 to 45,000 clones, roughly 88% observed once, and the top ten hold 3.6%. These data originate in a study of cytomegalovirus exposure and HLA in healthy donors. The CDR3 contains 14 residues. J was trimmed by 8 bases and V by 3 bases; bases with no gene match: 4. Germline V gives CDR1 SGHNT, CDR2 YYREEE (reference sequence). Broader study findings: Relative to equally common others, HLA-associated TCR beta chains showed greater clonal expansion in a later analysis. Earlier analysis looked at TCR beta V segments, and most were productive about 90% or about 30% of the time.

The chain employs TRBV5-4 and TRBJ2-1; 11 bases line up with TRBD1. What was sequenced was PBMCs. The origin of this receptor is a young woman in good health and CMV-seronegative. The CDR3 region is CASSWDRGIDEQFF. The CDR3 DNA follows: TGTGCCAGCAGCTGGGACAGGGGGATCGATGAGCAGTTCTTC.